The T cell receptor beta chain described here comes from a study of Ad26.COV2.S vaccination and SARS-CoV-2 variants. Points on this clone: Its specificity is unknown.

Regarding treatment: around 19 received Ad26.COV2.S at low or high dose, single or two shots; a few received placebo; per-sample allocation not given. Samples analyzed were those drawn on day 63 after the first vaccine or placebo injection. Boston provided a donor who was an adult aged 18-55 years. The study, taken as a whole, reports: Vaccine recipients surpassed placebo recipients in spike-specific TCR breadth. Responses of spike-specific T cells (both CD8+ and CD4+) reportedly showed substantial breadth after vaccination. Placebo recipients and vaccine recipients were similar in non-spike TCR breadth.

The V end was cut by 3 bases, the J end by 2 bases, with 30 bases between. The CDR3 runs 21 residues. CDR1 is KGHSH, CDR2 LQKENI, per germline. Clones were sequenced by immunoSEQ multiplex PCR, and TCRdb holds only the in-frame ones, with some missing. The repertoire consists of 200,000 to 300,000 clones, with 87% occurring once and the leading ten covering less than 3.5%. V usage is TRBV18 and J usage is TRBJ2-3; no clear D gene. Source: peripheral blood, taken in a trial of Ad26.COV2.S vaccine versus placebo. This clonotype was sampled from a person aged 18 to 65 who received the Ad26.COV2.S COVID-19 vaccine or a placebo. The CDR3 here is CASSPLNSPPSHSSTTDTQYF. The CDR3 region has the DNA TGTGCCAGCTCACCGCTCAATAGCCCTCCCAGCCACTCCTCTACCACAGATACGCAGTATTTT. Using reference TRBV18 and TRBJ2-3 for the parts outside the CDR3, the full variable domain is NAGVMQNPRHLVRRRGQEARLRCSPMKGHSHVYWYRQLPEEGLKFMVYLQKENIIDESGMPKERFSAEFPKEGPSILRIQQVVRGDSAAYFCASSPLNSPPSHSSTTDTQYFGPGTRLTVL.